This T cell receptor (beta chain) appears in the sequencing data of a study of shared clonotypes between healthy human individuals. Using immunoSEQ multiplex PCR, the repertoire was profiled, and TCRdb retains in-frame clones only, with some absent. The table has around 700,000 clones, 72% seen once. A note on this clone: As yet, its antigen is unknown.

CD4+ cells underwent separation, giving CD45RA+ naive and CD45RA-negative memory subsets. Findings and caveats of the study: Among non-shared clonotypes, generation probabilities were lower than among those shared by all four donors.

Germline values: CDR1 SNHLY, CDR2 FYNNEI. V lost 4 bases and J 2 bases, leaving 17 bases between the germline ends. This CDR3 has 17 residues. Sequenced sample: memory CD4+ T cells sorted from blood. Described subset: CD45RA-negative fraction. V usage is TRBV2 and J usage is TRBJ2-2, with TRBD2 as a possible D gene (6 bases). The TCR originated in a woman aged 30 to 39 in good health. Here the CDR3 DNA reads TGTGCCAGCAGTGCTTTTTTGTGGGAGGCTAACACCGGGGAGCTGTTTTTT. Its translation is CASSAFLWEANTGELFF. The full variable domain, its missing parts supplied by reference TRBV2 and TRBJ2-2, is EPEVTQTPSHQVTQMGQEVILRCVPISNHLYFYWYRQILGQKVEFLVSFYNNEISEKSEIFDDQFSVERPDGSNFTLKIRSTKLEDSAMYFCASSAFLWEANTGELFFGEGSRLTVL.